This TCR beta chain is from a study of beta chain features in type 1 diabetes. The table lists this clone with a few counts. The antigen remains undetermined. This CDR3 contains 16 residues. CDR1 is SGHDT, CDR2 YYEEEE, per germline. V was shortened by 0 bases and J by 6 bases, with 15 bases between the two germline ends. The study's findings and limits: In type 1 diabetes patients, VDJ junctions had fewer insertions; deletions at these junctions were more frequent. Type 1 diabetes patients showed a moderate but significant shortening of TCRB CDR3s in all four CD4+ subsets.

The entirety of the isolated RNA underwent reverse transcription, so expressed TCRB transcripts were sequenced. Sequenced by immunoSEQ multiplex PCR; TCRdb stores in-frame clones only, minus some. Here the sample spans around 44,000 clones, roughly 70% being singletons. The sequence derives from a woman under 30 with type 1 diabetes. Source material: Tregs from blood. V and J are TRBV5-6 and TRBJ2-2, with unresolved D. The CDR3 here is CASSLAGILLAGELFF. CDR3 DNA: TGTGCCAGCAGCTTGGCCGGTATCCTTCTGGCCGGGGAGCTGTTTTTT.